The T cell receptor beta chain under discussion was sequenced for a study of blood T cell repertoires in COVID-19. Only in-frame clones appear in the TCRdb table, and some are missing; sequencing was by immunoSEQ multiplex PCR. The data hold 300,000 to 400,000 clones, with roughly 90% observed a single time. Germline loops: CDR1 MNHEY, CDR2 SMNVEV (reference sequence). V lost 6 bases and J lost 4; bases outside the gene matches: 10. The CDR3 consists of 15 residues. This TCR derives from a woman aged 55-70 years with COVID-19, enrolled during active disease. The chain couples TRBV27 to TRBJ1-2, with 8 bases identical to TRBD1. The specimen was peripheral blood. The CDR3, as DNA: TGTGCCAGCAGGCAGGGGGCGCGGCTCAGCTATGGCTACACCTTC. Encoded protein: CASRQGARLSYGYTF.